This T cell receptor beta chain appears in the sequencing data of a study of CD4 T cells in relation to SARS-CoV-2 and coronaviruses. Per germline, CDR1 KGHSH and CDR2 LQKENI. J gave up 5 bases and V 5 bases, and 2 bases lay outside the gene matches. This CDR3 contains 13 residues. Of note for this clone: Its antigen remains unidentified.

Whole-study findings and limits: No donor gave both pre-pandemic and post-infection samples. In roughly 61% of donors, memory CD4+ clonotypes crossrecognized SARS-CoV-2 and at least one common cold coronavirus spike. According to naive versus memory sequencing, detected responses are memory recall, not newly primed.

Method: immunoSEQ multiplex PCR; TCRdb's copy keeps in-frame clones and lacks some. The repertoire holds 65,000 or so clones, approximately 94% seen once, with 0.14% in the top ten. Before the COVID-19 pandemic, during about 2010-2018, CD4+ T cells were taken from unexposed donors. The J gene is TRBJ1-2, the V gene TRBV18; TRBD1 matches at 10 bases. Sequenced input: naive CD4+ T cells from PBMCs. Indicated subset: naive CD4+ T cells isolated by negative enrichment. This TCR came from a human donor in good health. CDR3 in DNA: TGTGCCAGCTCAGGGGACAGGGGATATGGCTACACCTTC. It specifies CASSGDRGYGYTF.